This T cell receptor beta chain was obtained from a study of CD8 T cells in Susac syndrome. RNA in amounts of about 0.5 to 1 ug was reverse transcribed with random hexamers. TCRdb processed the immunoSEQ multiplex PCR reads anew with MiXCR; each CDR3 protein has one entry. Found here are approximately 170,000 distinct CDR3 sequences, 80% to 95% of them singletons; the top ten hold 0.12% to 0.15%. The clonotype was recovered from a human donor in good health. The sample taken for sequencing was CD4+ T cells from PBMCs.

The CDR3 DNA is TGTGCCAGCAGCTTAAGGCCTAAAGAGACCCAGTACTTC. This codes for CASSLRPKETQYF. This chain links TRBV7-3 with TRBJ2-5; D uncertain. Germline V gene data show CDR1 as SGHTA and CDR2 as FQGTGA. The CDR3 covers 13 residues. The V end lost 1 base, the J end lost 3 bases, and 6 bases lay between the germline ends.